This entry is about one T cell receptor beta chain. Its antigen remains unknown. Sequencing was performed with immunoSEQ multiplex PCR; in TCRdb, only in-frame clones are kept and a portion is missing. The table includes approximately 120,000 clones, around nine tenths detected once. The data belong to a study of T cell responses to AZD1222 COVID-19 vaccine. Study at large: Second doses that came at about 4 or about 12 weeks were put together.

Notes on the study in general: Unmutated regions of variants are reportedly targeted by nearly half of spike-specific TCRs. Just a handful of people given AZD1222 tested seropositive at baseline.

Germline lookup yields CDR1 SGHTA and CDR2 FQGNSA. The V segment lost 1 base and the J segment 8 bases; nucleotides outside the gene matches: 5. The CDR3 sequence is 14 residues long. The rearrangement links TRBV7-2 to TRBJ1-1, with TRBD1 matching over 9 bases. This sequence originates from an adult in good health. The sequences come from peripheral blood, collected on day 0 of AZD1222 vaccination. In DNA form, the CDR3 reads TGTGCCAGCAGCTTAGACAGGGGGCGCTCAGAAGCTTTCTTT. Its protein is CASSLDRGRSEAFF. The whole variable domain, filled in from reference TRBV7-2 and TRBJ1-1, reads GAGVSQSPSNKVTEKGKDVELRCDPISGHTALYWYRQSLGQGLEFLIYFQGNSAPDKSGLPSDRFSAERTGGSVSTLTIQRTQQEDSAVYLCASSLDRGRSEAFFGQGTRLTVV.